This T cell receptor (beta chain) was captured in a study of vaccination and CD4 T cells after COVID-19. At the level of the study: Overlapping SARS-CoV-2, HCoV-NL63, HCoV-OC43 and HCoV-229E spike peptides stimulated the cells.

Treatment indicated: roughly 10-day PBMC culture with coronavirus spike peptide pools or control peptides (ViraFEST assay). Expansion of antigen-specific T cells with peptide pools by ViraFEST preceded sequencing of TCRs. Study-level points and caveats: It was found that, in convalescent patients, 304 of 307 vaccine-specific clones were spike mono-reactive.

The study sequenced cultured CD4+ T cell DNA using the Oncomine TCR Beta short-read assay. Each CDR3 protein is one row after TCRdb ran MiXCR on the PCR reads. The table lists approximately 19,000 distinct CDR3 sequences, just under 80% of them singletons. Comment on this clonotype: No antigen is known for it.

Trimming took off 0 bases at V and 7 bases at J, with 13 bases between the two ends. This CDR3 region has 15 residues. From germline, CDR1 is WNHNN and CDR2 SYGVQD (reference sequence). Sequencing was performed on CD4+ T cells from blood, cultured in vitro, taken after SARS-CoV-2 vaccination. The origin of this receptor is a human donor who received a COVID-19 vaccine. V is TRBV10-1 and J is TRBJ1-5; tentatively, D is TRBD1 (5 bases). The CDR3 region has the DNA TGCGCCAGCAGTGAGTCCTTGGGGGAAGGACAGCCCCAGCATTTT. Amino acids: CASSESLGEGQPQHF.